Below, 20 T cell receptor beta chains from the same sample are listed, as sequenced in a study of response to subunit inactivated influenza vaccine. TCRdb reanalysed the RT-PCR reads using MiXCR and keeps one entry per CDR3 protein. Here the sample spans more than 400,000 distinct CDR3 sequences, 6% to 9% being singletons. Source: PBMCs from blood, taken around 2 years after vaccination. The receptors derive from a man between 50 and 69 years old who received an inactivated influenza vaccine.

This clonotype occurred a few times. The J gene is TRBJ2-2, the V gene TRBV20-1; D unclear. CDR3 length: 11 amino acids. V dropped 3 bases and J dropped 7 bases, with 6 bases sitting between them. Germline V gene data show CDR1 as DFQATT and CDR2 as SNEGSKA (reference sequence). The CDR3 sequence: CSARNFGELFF. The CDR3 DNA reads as TGCAGTGCTAGGAATTTCGGGGAGCTGTTTTTT.

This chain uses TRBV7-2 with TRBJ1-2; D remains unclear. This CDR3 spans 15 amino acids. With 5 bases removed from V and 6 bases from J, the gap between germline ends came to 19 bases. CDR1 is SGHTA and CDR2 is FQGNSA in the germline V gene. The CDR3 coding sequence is TGTGCCAGCAGCCCCTATTGGGCTCCTGGGGATGGCTACACCTTC. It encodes CASSPYWAPGDGYTF.

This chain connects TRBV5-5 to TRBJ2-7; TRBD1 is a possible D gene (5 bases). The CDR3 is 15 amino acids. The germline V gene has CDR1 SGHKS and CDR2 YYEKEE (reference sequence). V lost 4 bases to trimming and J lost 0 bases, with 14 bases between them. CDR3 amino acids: CASSAKGHSSYEQYF. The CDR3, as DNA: TGTGCCAGCAGCGCGAAAGGACACAGCTCCTACGAGCAGTACTTC. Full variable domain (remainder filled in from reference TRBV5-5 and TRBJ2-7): DAGVTQSPTHLIKTRGQQVTLRCSPISGHKSVSWYQQVLGQGPQFIFQYYEKEERGRGNFPDRFSARQFPNYSSELNVNALLLGDSALYLCASSAKGHSSYEQYFGPGTRLTVT.

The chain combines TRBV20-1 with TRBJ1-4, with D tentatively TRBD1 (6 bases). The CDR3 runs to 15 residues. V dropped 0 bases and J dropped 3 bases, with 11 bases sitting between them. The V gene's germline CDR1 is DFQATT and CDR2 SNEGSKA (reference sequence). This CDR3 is CSARDWRGSNEKLFF. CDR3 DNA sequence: TGCAGTGCTAGAGATTGGAGGGGGTCTAATGAAAAACTGTTTTTT.

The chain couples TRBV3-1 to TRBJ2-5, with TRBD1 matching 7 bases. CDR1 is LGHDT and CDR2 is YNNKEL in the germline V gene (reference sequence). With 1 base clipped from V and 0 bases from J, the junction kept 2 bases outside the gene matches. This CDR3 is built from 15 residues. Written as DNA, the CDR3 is TGTGCCAGCAGCCAAGGGGGGACAGACCAAGAGACCCAGTACTTC. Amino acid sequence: CASSQGGTDQETQYF.

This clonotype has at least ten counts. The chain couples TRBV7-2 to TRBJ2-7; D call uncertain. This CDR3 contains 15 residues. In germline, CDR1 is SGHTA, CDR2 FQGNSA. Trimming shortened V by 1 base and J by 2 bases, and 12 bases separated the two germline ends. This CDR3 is CASSLEAGPTYEQYF. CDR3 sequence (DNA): TGTGCCAGCAGCTTAGAGGCAGGACCAACCTACGAGCAGTACTTC.

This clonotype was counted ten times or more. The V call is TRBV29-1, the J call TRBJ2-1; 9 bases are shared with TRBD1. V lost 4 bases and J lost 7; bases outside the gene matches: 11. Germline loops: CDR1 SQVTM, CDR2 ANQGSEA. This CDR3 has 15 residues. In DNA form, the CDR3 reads TGCAGCGTTGCAACGGGACAGGGTATAAGGAATGAGCAGTTCTTC. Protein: CSVATGQGIRNEQFF.

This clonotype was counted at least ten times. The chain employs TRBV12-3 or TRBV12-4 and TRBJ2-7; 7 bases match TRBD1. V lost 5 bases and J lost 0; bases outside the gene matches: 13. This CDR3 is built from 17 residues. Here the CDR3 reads CASSLGGTEQASYEQYF. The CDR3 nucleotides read TGTGCCAGCAGTCTAGGTGGGACAGAACAGGCCTCCTACGAGCAGTACTTC.

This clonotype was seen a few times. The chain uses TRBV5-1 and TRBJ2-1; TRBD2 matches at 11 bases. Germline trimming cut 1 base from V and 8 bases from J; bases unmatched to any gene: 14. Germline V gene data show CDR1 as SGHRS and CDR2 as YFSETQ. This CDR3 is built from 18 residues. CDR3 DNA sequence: TGCGCCAGCAGCTTGCCTAGACTAGCGGGATCTGGTAGTGATGAGCAGTTCTTC. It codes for CASSLPRLAGSGSDEQFF.

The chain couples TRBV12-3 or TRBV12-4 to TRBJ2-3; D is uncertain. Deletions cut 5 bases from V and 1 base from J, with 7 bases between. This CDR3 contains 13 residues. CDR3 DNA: TGTGCCAGCAGTACAACCCGCACAGATACGCAGTATTTT. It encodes CASSTTRTDTQYF.

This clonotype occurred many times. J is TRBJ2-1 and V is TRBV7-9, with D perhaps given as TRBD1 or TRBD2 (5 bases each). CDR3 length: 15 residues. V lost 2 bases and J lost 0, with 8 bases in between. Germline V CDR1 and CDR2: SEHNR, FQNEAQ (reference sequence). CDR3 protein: CASSLLGVSYNEQFF. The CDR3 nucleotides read TGTGCCAGCAGCTTATTGGGGGTCTCCTACAATGAGCAGTTCTTC. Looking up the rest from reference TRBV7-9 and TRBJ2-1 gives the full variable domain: DTGVSQNPRHKITKRGQNVTFRCDPISEHNRLYWYRQTLGQGPEFLTYFQNEAQLEKSRLLSDRFSAERPKGSFSTLEIQRTEQGDSAMYLCASSLLGVSYNEQFFGPGTRLTVL.

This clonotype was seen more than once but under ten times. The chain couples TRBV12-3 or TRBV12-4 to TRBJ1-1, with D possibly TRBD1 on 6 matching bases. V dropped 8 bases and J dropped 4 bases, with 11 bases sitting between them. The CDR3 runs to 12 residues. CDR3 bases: TGTGCCAGCTTACAGGGAGGCACTGAAGCTTTCTTT. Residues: CASLQGGTEAFF.

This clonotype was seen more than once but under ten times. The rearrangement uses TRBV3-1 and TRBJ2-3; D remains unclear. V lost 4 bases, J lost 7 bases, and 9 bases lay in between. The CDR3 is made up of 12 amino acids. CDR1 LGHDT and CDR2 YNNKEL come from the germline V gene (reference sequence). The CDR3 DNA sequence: TGTGCCAGCAGCCCTCGTAGAAATACGCAGTATTTT. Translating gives CASSPRRNTQYF.

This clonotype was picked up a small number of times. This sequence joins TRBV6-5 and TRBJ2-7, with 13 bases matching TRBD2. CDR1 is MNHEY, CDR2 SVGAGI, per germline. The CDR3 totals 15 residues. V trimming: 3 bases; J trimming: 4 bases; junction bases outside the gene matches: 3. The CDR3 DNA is TGTGCCAGCAGTTATTGGACTAGCGGGGGATACGAGCAGTACTTC. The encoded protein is CASSYWTSGGYEQYF.

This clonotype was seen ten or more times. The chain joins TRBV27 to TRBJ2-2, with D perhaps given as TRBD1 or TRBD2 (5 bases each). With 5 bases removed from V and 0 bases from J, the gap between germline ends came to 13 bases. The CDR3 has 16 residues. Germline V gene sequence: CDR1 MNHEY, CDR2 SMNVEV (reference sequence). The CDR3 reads CASSRLGASNTGELFF. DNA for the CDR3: TGTGCCAGCAGTCGCCTCGGGGCGTCGAACACCGGGGAGCTGTTTTTT.

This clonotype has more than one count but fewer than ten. CDR3 DNA sequence: TGTGCCAGCAGCTTGGACGTAACCGCCCCCTATCTAGGCTATGGCTACACCTTC. Its translation: CASSLDVTAPYLGYGYTF. The chain carries TRBV5-5 and TRBJ1-2, with D unresolved. V shed 0 bases and J shed 4 bases, with 22 bases lying between them. Per germline, CDR1 SGHKS and CDR2 YYEKEE (reference sequence). This CDR3 has 18 residues.

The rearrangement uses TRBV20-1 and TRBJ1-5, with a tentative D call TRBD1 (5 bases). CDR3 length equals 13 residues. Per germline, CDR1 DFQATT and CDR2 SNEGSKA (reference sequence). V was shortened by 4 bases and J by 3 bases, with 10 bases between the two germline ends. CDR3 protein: CSATRGSNQPQHF. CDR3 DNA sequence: TGCAGTGCTACACGGGGGTCCAATCAGCCCCAGCATTTT.

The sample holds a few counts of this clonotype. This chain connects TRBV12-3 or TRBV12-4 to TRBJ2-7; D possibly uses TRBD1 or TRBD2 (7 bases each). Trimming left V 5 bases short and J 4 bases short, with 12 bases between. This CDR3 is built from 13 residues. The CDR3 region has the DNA TGTGCCAGCAGTCCAGGGGGGGAATACGAGCAGTACTTC. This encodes CASSPGGEYEQYF.

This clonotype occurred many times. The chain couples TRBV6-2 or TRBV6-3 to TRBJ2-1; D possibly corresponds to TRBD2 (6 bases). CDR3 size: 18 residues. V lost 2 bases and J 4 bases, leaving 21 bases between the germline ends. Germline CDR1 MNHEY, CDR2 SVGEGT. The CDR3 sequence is CASSYLTGAGRQYNEQFF. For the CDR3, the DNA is TGTGCCAGCAGTTACCTCACGGGTGCGGGGAGGCAATACAATGAGCAGTTCTTC.

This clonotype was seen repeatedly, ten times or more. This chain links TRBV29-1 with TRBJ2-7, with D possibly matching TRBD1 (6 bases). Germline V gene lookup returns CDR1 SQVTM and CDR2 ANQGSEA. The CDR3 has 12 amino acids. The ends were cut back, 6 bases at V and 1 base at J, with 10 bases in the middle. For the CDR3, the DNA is TGCAGCGTAACAGGGAAGTCCTACGAGCAGTACTTC. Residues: CSVTGKSYEQYF.